This TCR beta chain emerged from a study of T cell repertoires in cytomegalovirus infection. One entry per CDR3 protein results from TCRdb running MiXCR on the reads. The sample gives about 350,000 distinct CDR3 sequences, roughly 34% of which show up once; approximately 15% is in the top ten. CDR1 and CDR2 from the germline V gene are SNHLY and FYNNEI. This CDR3 comprises 14 residues. Trimming cost V 0 bases and J 10 bases, with 14 bases left between them. As regards this clonotype: Its antigen is as yet unknown.

This chain links TRBV2 with TRBJ2-3, with D perhaps TRBD2 (6 bases). The source material was cultured PBMCs, sampled from culture after CMV antigen stimulation. This clonotype was sampled from a human donor in good health (CMV status not recorded). Some clones in this sample may be carry-over from other donors' samples. The CDR3 DNA follows: TGTGCCAGCAGTGAAGCACAGCTAGGCGGGGCGCAGTATTTT. Translation gives CASSEAQLGGAQYF.